This record covers a single T cell receptor (beta chain). The antigen is undetermined. cDNA reverse transcribed from extracted RNA served as the sequencing template. The protocol was immunoSEQ multiplex PCR, while the TCRdb copy is restricted to in-frame clones and leaves out a portion. The table includes 100,000 to 130,000 clones, 80% to 85% detected once. This specimen belongs to a study of CD8+ T cells in alopecia areata. About the research overall: Treatment with tofacitinib (6 to 18 months) was followed by 6 months off drug.

Overall study findings and caveats: Scalp and blood retained many expanded lesional clones during tofacitinib.

Trimming removed 3 bases from V and 7 bases from J; junction bases left unmatched: 18. The CDR3 is 18 amino acids. Germline values: CDR1 LGHNA, CDR2 YSLEER. As to treatment: oral pan-JAK inhibitor, 5-10 mg twice daily. Sequenced material: CD8+ T cells sorted from blood, taken at week 24, from a patient treated with tofacitinib. This chain connects TRBV4-3 to TRBJ2-7; TRBD2 aligns across 10 bases. The clonotype was recovered from a human donor with alopecia areata. Here the CDR3 reads CASSHRLAGEYVSGEQYF. CDR3 nucleotide sequence: TGCGCCAGCAGCCATCGTCTAGCGGGGGAATACGTTTCGGGTGAGCAGTACTTC.